This passage covers 18 T cell receptor beta chains from one sample sequenced in a study of blood T cell repertoires in COVID-19. The protocol was immunoSEQ multiplex PCR, while the TCRdb copy is restricted to in-frame clones and leaves out a portion. The data hold approximately 36,000 clones, with approximately 69% observed a single time. The sequenced sample was peripheral blood. The receptors were gathered from a man aged 70 or older with COVID-19, enrolled during active disease.

There are a few counts of this clone. The genes are TRBV18 and TRBJ2-7; 9 bases are a match to TRBD2. Trimming took 6 bases from V and 5 from J; bases not matched to a gene: 11. There are 15 residues in the CDR3. Germline loops: CDR1 KGHSH, CDR2 LQKENI. CDR3 nucleotide sequence: TGTGCCAGCTCTCCTTTTGCTAGCGGGATAGACGAGCAGTACTTC. Protein product: CASSPFASGIDEQYF.

This rearrangement joins TRBV29-1 to TRBJ2-7, with 10 bases matching TRBD1. This CDR3 has 13 amino acids. Germline CDR1 reads SQVTM; CDR2 reads ANQGSEA. With 3 bases clipped from V and 3 bases from J, the junction kept 2 bases outside the gene matches. In DNA, the CDR3 is TGCAGCGTTGAGGGACAGGGGTACTACGAGCAGTACTTC. It encodes CSVEGQGYYEQYF.

The CDR3 here is CASSETRSRAEQYF. As DNA, the CDR3 is TGCGCCAGCAGTGAAACTAGAAGTCGGGCCGAGCAGTACTTC. The chain carries TRBV10-1 and TRBJ2-7; tentative D call: TRBD2 (5 bases). The CDR3 runs to 14 residues. The V end was cut by 3 bases, the J end by 6 bases, with 15 bases between. Germline lookup yields CDR1 WNHNN and CDR2 SYGVQD (reference sequence).

Details on this clone: At one of its ends the junction is not consistent with the germline gene, which may arise from a read error. V usage is TRBV7-7 and J usage is TRBJ2-2; D is perhaps TRBD2 (6 bases). The CDR3 totals 16 residues. CDR1 is SSHAT and CDR2 is FNYEAQ in the germline V gene (reference sequence). In DNA, the CDR3 is TGTGCTAGCAGCTTAGACGGGGGATCGAACACCGGGGAGCTGTTTTTT. This gives the protein CASSLDGGSNTGELFF. The whole variable domain, remainder taken from reference TRBV7-7 and TRBJ2-2, is GAGVSQSPRYKVTKRGQDVTLRCDPISSHATLYWYQQALGQGPEFLTYFNYEAQPDKSGLPSDRFSAERPEGSISTLTIQRTEQRDSAMYRCASSLDGGSNTGELFFGEGSRLTVL.

V and J are TRBV2 and TRBJ1-5; possible D gene TRBD1, 6 bases. CDR3 size: 15 residues. Per the germline V gene, CDR1 is SNHLY and CDR2 is FYNNEI. V was clipped by 3 bases and J by 6 bases, with 15 bases between them. CDR3 region: CASSDQQGRSQPQHF. CDR3 bases: TGTGCCAGCAGTGATCAGCAGGGGCGCAGTCAGCCCCAGCATTTT.

The chain recombines TRBV27 with TRBJ1-1, with 8 bases aligning to TRBD1. Unmatched junction bases numbered 7, after V lost 6 bases and J lost 7 bases. The germline V gene has CDR1 MNHEY and CDR2 SMNVEV (reference sequence). This CDR3 region has 13 residues. Here the CDR3 reads CASRTAQGVEAFF. The CDR3 DNA reads TGTGCCAGCAGGACCGCACAGGGGGTTGAAGCTTTCTTT.

The genes are TRBV7-2 and TRBJ1-6; no definite D call. Deletions cut 3 bases from V and 10 bases from J, with 25 bases between. This CDR3 has 18 amino acids. Germline assignment: CDR1 SGHTA and CDR2 FQGNSA. The CDR3 spells CASSFSTSTGRLQSPLHF. The CDR3 DNA sequence: TGTGCCAGCAGCTTCAGTACTAGTACGGGGAGGTTACAATCACCCCTCCACTTT.

The J gene is TRBJ2-2, the V gene TRBV9; TRBD1 aligns across 8 bases. CDR3 length equals 19 residues. Losses at the gene ends were 4 bases for V and 0 bases for J; bases not matched to a gene: 14. Germline CDR1 SGDLS, CDR2 YYNGEE. The CDR3, as DNA: TGTGCCAGCAGCCATGCTCCAGGACAGGGCAACGCGAACACCGGGGAGCTGTTTTTT. Translating gives CASSHAPGQGNANTGELFF.

The chain uses TRBV28 and TRBJ1-4; 7 bases agree with TRBD1. The CDR3 spans 13 residues. V was pared by 3 bases and J by 7 bases, with 2 bases of the junction left unmatched. The germline V gene has CDR1 MDHEN and CDR2 SYDVKM. CDR3 sequence: CASSFRDSEKLFF. In nucleotides, the CDR3 is TGTGCCAGCAGTTTCAGGGACAGTGAAAAACTGTTTTTT.

The rearrangement links TRBV19 to TRBJ1-6; 7 nucleotides agree with TRBD1. V trimming: 6 bases; J trimming: 4 bases; junction bases outside the gene matches: 6. CDR3 size: 15 residues. CDR1 is LNHDA and CDR2 is SQIVND in the germline V gene (reference sequence). The CDR3 here is CASRRDRTYNSPLHF. DNA for the CDR3: TGTGCCAGTAGGAGGGACAGAACTTATAATTCACCCCTCCACTTT.

CDR3 sequence: CANKWRVDTEAFF. Here the CDR3 DNA reads TGTGCCAACAAGTGGCGGGTGGACACTGAAGCTTTCTTT. This chain links TRBV6-4 with TRBJ1-1; D is undetermined. V was cut by 10 bases and J by 3 bases, with 15 bases left in between. The germline V gene has CDR1 MRHNA and CDR2 SNTAGT. The CDR3 sequence is 13 residues long.

V is TRBV28 and J is TRBJ1-5, with a tentative D call TRBD1 (5 bases). The CDR3 loop spans 15 amino acids. The ends were cut back, 8 bases at V and 4 bases at J, with 18 bases in the middle. Germline values: CDR1 MDHEN, CDR2 SYDVKM. The CDR3 loop is CASSIPRGGNQPQHF. The CDR3, as DNA: TGTGCCAGCTCGATCCCGCGGGGGGGAAATCAGCCCCAGCATTTT.

This chain links TRBV19 with TRBJ2-3; 7 bases are a match to TRBD2. J lost 2 bases, V lost 3 bases, and 5 bases had no gene match. CDR1 is LNHDA, CDR2 SQIVND, per germline (reference sequence). The CDR3 runs to 15 residues. CDR3 in amino acids: CASSIWGLLTDTQYF. The CDR3 DNA reads TGTGCCAGTAGTATTTGGGGACTACTCACAGATACGCAGTATTTT. Filled out from reference TRBV19 and TRBJ2-3, the complete variable domain reads DGGITQSPKYLFRKEGQNVTLSCEQNLNHDAMYWYRQDPGQGLRLIYYSQIVNDFQKGDIAEGYSVSREKKESFPLTVTSAQKNPTAFYLCASSIWGLLTDTQYFGPGTRLTVL.

This clone is classed as medium-sized (0.01 to 0.1%). The rearrangement links TRBV5-1 to TRBJ1-2, with D unresolved. The germline CDR1 and CDR2 sequences are SGHRS and YFSETQ. The CDR3 totals 12 residues. Between the trimmed V and J ends, which lost 0 bases and 7 bases, there was a span of 7 bases. CDR3 sequence: CASSLVGSGYTF. DNA of the CDR3: TGCGCCAGCAGCTTGGTTGGGAGTGGCTACACCTTC. The variable domain in full, with the rest retrieved from reference TRBV5-1 and TRBJ1-2, is KAGVTQTPRYLIKTRGQQVTLSCSPISGHRSVSWYQQTPGQGLQFLFEYFSETQRNKGNFPGRFSGRQFSNSRSEMNVSTLELGDSALYLCASSLVGSGYTFGSGTRLTVV.

The chain combines TRBV12-3 or TRBV12-4 with TRBJ2-2; D may be TRBD1 (5 bases). The CDR3 has 12 residues. Trimming stripped 7 bases from V and 4 bases from J, with 7 bases between. The CDR3, as DNA: TGTGCCAGCAAAAGGGGCACCGGGGAGCTGTTTTTT. Residues: CASKRGTGELFF.

The chain joins TRBV9 to TRBJ2-7, with D maybe TRBD2 (5 bases). Trimming removed 4 bases at V and 2 bases at J, with 7 bases between. The CDR3 is 12 amino acids. Germline CDR1 is SGDLS and CDR2 is YYNGEE. The CDR3: CASSPGTYEQYF. Written as DNA, the CDR3 is TGTGCCAGCAGCCCGGGGACCTACGAGCAGTACTTC.

This clone was seen more than once but under ten times. The gene calls are TRBV5-1 and TRBJ2-2; D is unresolved. This CDR3 is built from 13 residues. V lost 7 bases and J 3 bases, leaving 10 bases between the germline ends. Germline CDR1 reads SGHRS; CDR2 reads YFSETQ. The CDR3 region has the DNA TGCGCCAGCGGGCAGGATGACACCGGGGAGCTGTTTTTT. Translation: CASGQDDTGELFF.

J is TRBJ2-1 and V is TRBV6-2 or TRBV6-3; TRBD1 is a possible D gene (5 bases). Germline CDR1 reads MNHEY; CDR2 reads SVGEGT. The germline V and J ends were trimmed by 6 bases and 4 bases, with 13 bases remaining between them. The CDR3 totals 14 residues. In DNA form, the CDR3 reads TGTGCCAGCAGCCTAGGACACGAATACAATGAGCAGTTCTTC. Its protein is CASSLGHEYNEQFF.